The 19 T cell receptor beta chains listed next were all sequenced from one sample in a study of shared clonotypes between healthy human individuals. Produced via immunoSEQ multiplex PCR; TCRdb's table is partial and in-frame only. The table has around 750,000 clones, around 74% seen once. Input material: memory CD4+ T cells sorted from blood. As for subset: CD45RA-negative fraction. The origin of the receptors is a woman in her 30s in good health.

The J gene is TRBJ2-7, the V gene TRBV5-1; TRBD1 matches at 8 bases. In germline, CDR1 is SGHRS, CDR2 YFSETQ. J was trimmed by 4 bases and V by 3 bases; bases with no gene match: 3. The CDR3 covers 13 residues. The CDR3 region has the DNA TGCGCCAGCAGCTGGGGACAGGAGTACGAGCAGTACTTC. This translates into CASSWGQEYEQYF.

This rearrangement joins TRBV2 to TRBJ2-3, with a tentative D call TRBD1 (6 bases). Germline loops: CDR1 SNHLY, CDR2 FYNNEI. The CDR3 extends over 12 amino acids. Trimming cost V 8 bases and J 7 bases, with 13 bases left between them. The CDR3 DNA reads TGTGCCAGCCGACAACAGGGACATACGCAGTATTTT. It encodes CASRQQGHTQYF.

In this sample, this clone turned up a few times. Other nucleotide sequences in the sample specify the same CDR3. CDR3 in amino acids: CASSFSSGAYNEQFF. CDR3 in DNA: TGCGCCAGCAGCTTTTCATCGGGAGCGTACAATGAGCAGTTCTTC. The chain combines TRBV5-1 with TRBJ2-1, with D possibly TRBD2 on 6 matching bases. V was cut by 2 bases and J by 4 bases, with 13 bases left in between. The CDR3 totals 15 residues. Looked up from germline, CDR1 is SGHRS and CDR2 is YFSETQ.

Turning to this clone: The sample holds other DNA sequences that translate to the same CDR3. This chain uses TRBV5-1 with TRBJ2-2, with D hard to call. The CDR3 spans 15 residues. Germline V gives CDR1 SGHRS, CDR2 YFSETQ. Trimming took 0 bases from V and 2 from J, leaving 8 bases between them. This CDR3 reads CASSLGADNTGELFF. The CDR3 region has the DNA TGCGCCAGCAGCTTGGGGGCAGACAACACCGGGGAGCTGTTTTTT. Complete variable domain (other parts from reference TRBV5-1 and TRBJ2-2): KAGVTQTPRYLIKTRGQQVTLSCSPISGHRSVSWYQQTPGQGLQFLFEYFSETQRNKGNFPGRFSGRQFSNSRSEMNVSTLELGDSALYLCASSLGADNTGELFFGEGSRLTVL.

V and J are TRBV19 and TRBJ2-7; perhaps TRBD1 as D (5 bases). CDR1 is LNHDA and CDR2 is SQIVND in the germline V gene (reference sequence). V gave up 4 bases and J gave up 0 bases, with 13 bases separating them. The CDR3 contains 15 residues. The chain's CDR3 is CASSNQGSNSYEQYF. In DNA form, the CDR3 reads TGTGCCAGTAGTAATCAGGGCTCTAACTCCTACGAGCAGTACTTC.

This clone has just a few counts. CDR3 residues: CASSIGPGQEYNEQFF. The CDR3 DNA follows: TGTGCCAGTAGTATAGGACCGGGACAGGAGTACAATGAGCAGTTCTTC. The chain links TRBV19 to TRBJ2-1; the match to TRBD1 covers 8 bases. The trim removed 1 base at V and 4 bases at J, leaving 6 bases unmatched. Germline CDR1 LNHDA, CDR2 SQIVND (reference sequence). The CDR3 has 16 residues. The variable domain in full, with the rest retrieved from reference TRBV19 and TRBJ2-1, is DGGITQSPKYLFRKEGQNVTLSCEQNLNHDAMYWYRQDPGQGLRLIYYSQIVNDFQKGDIAEGYSVSREKKESFPLTVTSAQKNPTAFYLCASSIGPGQEYNEQFFGPGTRLTVL.

This chain joins TRBV30 and TRBJ1-2; unclear D gene. Germline CDR1 is GTSNPN and CDR2 is SVGIG (reference sequence). The CDR3 is 12 amino acids. The ends were cut back, 0 bases at V and 5 bases at J, with 7 bases in the middle. The CDR3 loop reads CAWSVNPYGYTF. The CDR3 DNA is TGTGCCTGGAGTGTAAATCCTTATGGCTACACCTTC.

This clone showed up just a few times. The chain combines TRBV28 with TRBJ2-1, with 14 positions matching TRBD2. V shed 6 bases and J 7 bases; nucleotides not matched to a gene: 8. CDR3 length: 16 residues. Germline V gene lookup returns CDR1 MDHEN and CDR2 SYDVKM. Here the CDR3 DNA reads TGTGCCAGCAGGAAACCCGGGACTAGCGGGAGTAATGAGCAGTTCTTC. Translating it yields CASRKPGTSGSNEQFF.

The chain is built from TRBV13 and TRBJ1-1; TRBD1 might be the D (6 bases). V gave up 4 bases and J gave up 4 bases, with 19 bases separating them. The CDR3 runs to 16 residues. Germline assignment: CDR1 PRHDT and CDR2 FYEKMQ (reference sequence). CDR3 DNA: TGTGCCAGCAGCTACCCGCCCAGGGGAACTGTCACTGAAGCTTTCTTT. It specifies CASSYPPRGTVTEAFF.

The CDR3 is CASSTGTSGTGQFF. The CDR3 coding sequence is TGTGCCAGCAGTACCGGGACTAGCGGGACCGGGCAGTTCTTC. V is TRBV28 and J is TRBJ2-1; 13 bases line up with TRBD2. The V gene's germline CDR1 is MDHEN and CDR2 SYDVKM. The CDR3 is 14 amino acids. V trimming: 5 bases; J trimming: 12 bases; junction bases outside the gene matches: 7.

This clone was detected only a few times. V and J are TRBV5-4 and TRBJ2-2; 8 bases fit TRBD2. CDR1 is SGHNT and CDR2 is YYREEE in the germline V gene (reference sequence). V gave up 4 bases and J gave up 5 bases; unmatched junction bases: 22. The CDR3 covers 20 residues. CDR3 nucleotide sequence: TGTGCCAGCAGCCGTAAGTCGGGATGGATCCGGGAGGGCCGAACCGGGGAGCTGTTTTTT. This translates into CASSRKSGWIREGRTGELFF.

About this clone itself: Since a much larger clone is just one base distant, this may be a read error. The same CDR3 also results from other DNA sequences found in this sample. The chain couples TRBV5-1 to TRBJ2-1, with a possible D match to TRBD2 (6 bases). The CDR3 is 15 amino acids. With 0 bases removed from V and 2 bases from J, the gap between germline ends came to 9 bases. Germline CDR1 reads SGHRS; CDR2 reads YFSETQ. In nucleotides, the CDR3 is TGCGCCAGCAGCTTGGTTAGCGGCGCCTACAATGAGCAGTTCTTC. Its protein is CASSLVSGAYNEQFF.

The V and J genes are TRBV25-1 and TRBJ2-3; maybe TRBD2 (6 bases). The CDR3 is 14 residues long. The germline V and J ends were trimmed by 4 bases and 2 bases, with 10 bases remaining between them. Germline V gives CDR1 MGHDK, CDR2 SYGVNS. CDR3: CASSAWRDTDTQYF. The CDR3 DNA reads as TGTGCCAGCAGTGCCTGGAGGGACACAGATACGCAGTATTTT. The whole variable domain, remainder taken from reference TRBV25-1 and TRBJ2-3, is EADIYQTPRYLVIGTGKKITLECSQTMGHDKMYWYQQDPGMELHLIHYSYGVNSTEKGDLSSESTVSRIRTEHFPLTLESARPSHTSQYLCASSAWRDTDTQYFGPGTRLTVL.

This clone occurred a few times. One end of the junction is discordant with germline, which a read error may explain. V usage is TRBV5-1 and J usage is TRBJ2-1; D might be TRBD1 or TRBD2, each matching 5 bases. The CDR3 has 14 residues. Germline CDR1 and CDR2: SGHRS and YFSETQ. CDR3 sequence (DNA): TGCGCCAGCAGCGAGGGACGGGACGCTAATGTGCAGTTCTTC. This encodes CASSEGRDANVQFF.

This clone was counted a few times. This rearrangement joins TRBV27 to TRBJ2-5; D possibly corresponds to TRBD2 (5 bases). V shed 3 bases and J shed 7 bases, with 12 bases lying between them. Germline lookup yields CDR1 MNHEY and CDR2 SMNVEV (reference sequence). The CDR3 is 13 residues long. This CDR3 reads CASSFRDGGTQYF. The DNA for the CDR3 is TGTGCCAGCAGTTTTAGAGACGGAGGGACCCAGTACTTC.

V is TRBV7-2 and J is TRBJ1-5, with no clear D. The CDR3 loop spans 12 amino acids. The germline CDR1 and CDR2 sequences are SGHTA and FQGNSA. V was cut by 3 bases and J by 5 bases, with 5 bases left in between. The CDR3 protein is CASSFFDQPQHF. The CDR3 DNA reads TGTGCCAGCAGCTTTTTCGATCAGCCCCAGCATTTT.

The V and J genes are TRBV27 and TRBJ1-5, with D perhaps TRBD1 (5 bases). Germline CDR1 is MNHEY and CDR2 is SMNVEV (reference sequence). This CDR3 region has 16 residues. The ends were cut back, 4 bases at V and 0 bases at J, with 13 bases in the middle. The CDR3 is CASSSSKGHSNQPQHF. The DNA of the CDR3 is TGTGCCAGCAGTTCGTCTAAGGGGCATAGCAATCAGCCCCAGCATTTT.

The V and J genes are TRBV2 and TRBJ1-2, with a possible D match to TRBD1 (5 bases). The CDR3 loop spans 14 amino acids. V shed 3 bases and J shed 8 bases, with 16 bases lying between them. Looked up from germline, CDR1 is SNHLY and CDR2 is FYNNEI. For the CDR3, the DNA is TGTGCCAGCAGTGATTCCCGGGACCGTGGAGGCTACACCTTC. It codes for CASSDSRDRGGYTF. Using reference TRBV2 and TRBJ1-2 for the parts outside the CDR3, the full variable domain is EPEVTQTPSHQVTQMGQEVILRCVPISNHLYFYWYRQILGQKVEFLVSFYNNEISEKSEIFDDQFSVERPDGSNFTLKIRSTKLEDSAMYFCASSDSRDRGGYTFGSGTRLTVV.

The J gene is TRBJ1-1, the V gene TRBV16; possible D gene TRBD1, 6 bases. The CDR3 is made up of 17 amino acids. From germline, CDR1 is KGHSY and CDR2 FQNENV. The V end was cut by 0 bases, the J end by 3 bases, with 17 bases between. The CDR3 DNA follows: TGTGCCAGCAGCCAATCGGGAATAAGGGGGGGAGACACTGAAGCTTTCTTT. Its translation: CASSQSGIRGGDTEAFF.